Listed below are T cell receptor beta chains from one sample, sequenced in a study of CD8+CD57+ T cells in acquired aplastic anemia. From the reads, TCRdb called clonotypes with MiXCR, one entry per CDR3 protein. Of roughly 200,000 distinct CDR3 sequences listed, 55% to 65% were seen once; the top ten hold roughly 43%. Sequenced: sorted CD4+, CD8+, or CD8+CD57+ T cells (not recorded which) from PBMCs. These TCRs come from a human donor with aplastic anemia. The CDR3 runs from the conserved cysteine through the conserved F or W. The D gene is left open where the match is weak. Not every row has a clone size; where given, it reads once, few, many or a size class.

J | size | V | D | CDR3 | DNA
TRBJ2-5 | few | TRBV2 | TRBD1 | CASSSRQGKETQYF | TGTGCCAGCAGTTCCCGACAGGGAAAAGAGACCCAGTACTTC
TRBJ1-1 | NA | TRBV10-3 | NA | CAIKDRTNTEAFF | TGTGCCATCAAGGACAGAACGAACACTGAAGCTTTCTTT
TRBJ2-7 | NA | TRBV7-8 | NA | CASSLGNNYEQYF | TGTGCCAGCAGCTTAGGAAACAACTACGAGCAGTACTTC
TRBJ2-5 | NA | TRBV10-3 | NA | CAISESQEKETQYF | TGTGCCATCAGTGAGTCTCAGGAAAAAGAGACCCAGTACTTC
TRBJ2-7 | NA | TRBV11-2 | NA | CASSLAVDGYEQYF | TGTGCCAGCAGCTTAGCTGTTGACGGGTACGAGCAGTACTTC
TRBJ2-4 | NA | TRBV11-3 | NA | CASSLGLENIQYF | TGTGCCAGCAGCTTGGGACTCGAAAACATTCAGTACTTC
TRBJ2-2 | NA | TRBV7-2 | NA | CASSLDINTGELFF | TGTGCCAGCAGCCTGGACATTAACACCGGGGAGCTGTTTTTT
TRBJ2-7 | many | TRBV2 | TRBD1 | CASSEAGTGRNEQYF | TGTGCCAGCAGTGAAGCGGGGACAGGGCGGAACGAGCAGTACTTC
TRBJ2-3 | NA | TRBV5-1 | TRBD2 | CASGLAGATDTQYF | TGCGCCAGCGGATTAGCGGGAGCCACAGATACGCAGTATTTT
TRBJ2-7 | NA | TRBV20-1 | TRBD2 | CNAREPGLAACEQYF | TGCAATGCTAGAGAGCCGGGACTAGCGGCTTGCGAGCAGTACTTC
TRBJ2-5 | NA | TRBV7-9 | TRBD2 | CASSLDRTSETQYF | TGTGCCAGCAGCTTAGATAGGACTAGCGAGACCCAGTACTTC
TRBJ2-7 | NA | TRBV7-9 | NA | CASSLTSGTQPQQYF | TGTGCCAGCAGCTTAACGTCAGGGACTCAGCCCCAGCAGTACTTC
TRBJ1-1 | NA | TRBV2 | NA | CASSEGFRATEAFF | TGTGCCAGCAGTGAAGGATTTAGGGCCACTGAAGCTTTCTTT
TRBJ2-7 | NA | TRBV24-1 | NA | CATSGGFEQYF | TGTGCCACCAGTGGAGGCTTTGAGCAGTACTTC